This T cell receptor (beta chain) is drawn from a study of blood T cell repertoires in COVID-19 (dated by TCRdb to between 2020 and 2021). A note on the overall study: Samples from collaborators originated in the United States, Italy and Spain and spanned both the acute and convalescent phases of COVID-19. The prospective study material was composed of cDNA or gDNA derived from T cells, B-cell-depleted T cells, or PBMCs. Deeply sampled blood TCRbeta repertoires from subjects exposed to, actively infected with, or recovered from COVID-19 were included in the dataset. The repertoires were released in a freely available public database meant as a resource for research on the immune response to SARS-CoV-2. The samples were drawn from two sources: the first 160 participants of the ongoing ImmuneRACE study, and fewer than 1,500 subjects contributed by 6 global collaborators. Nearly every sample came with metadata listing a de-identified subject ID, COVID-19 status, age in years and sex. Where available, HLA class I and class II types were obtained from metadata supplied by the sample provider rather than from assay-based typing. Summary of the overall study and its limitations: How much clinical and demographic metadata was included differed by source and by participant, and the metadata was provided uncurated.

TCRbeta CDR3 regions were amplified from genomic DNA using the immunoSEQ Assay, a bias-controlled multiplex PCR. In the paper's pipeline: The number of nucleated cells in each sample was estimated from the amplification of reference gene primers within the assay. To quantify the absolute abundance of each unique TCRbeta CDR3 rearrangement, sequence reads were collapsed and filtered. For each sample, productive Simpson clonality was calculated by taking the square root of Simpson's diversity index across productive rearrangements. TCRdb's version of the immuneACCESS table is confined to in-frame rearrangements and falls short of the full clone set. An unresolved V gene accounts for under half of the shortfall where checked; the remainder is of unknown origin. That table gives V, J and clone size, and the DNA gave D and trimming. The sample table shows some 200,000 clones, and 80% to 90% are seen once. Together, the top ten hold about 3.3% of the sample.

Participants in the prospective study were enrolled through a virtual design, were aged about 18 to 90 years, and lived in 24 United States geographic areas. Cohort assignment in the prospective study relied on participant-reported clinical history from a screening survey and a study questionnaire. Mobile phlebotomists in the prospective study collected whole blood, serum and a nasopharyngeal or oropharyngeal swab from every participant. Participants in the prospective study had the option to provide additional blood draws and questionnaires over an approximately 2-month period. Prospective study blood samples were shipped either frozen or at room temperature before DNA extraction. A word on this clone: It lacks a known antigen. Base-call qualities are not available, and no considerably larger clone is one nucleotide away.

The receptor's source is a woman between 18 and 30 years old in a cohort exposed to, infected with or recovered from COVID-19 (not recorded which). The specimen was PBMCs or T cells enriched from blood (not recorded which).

The CDR3 protein: CATSRARGEGLETQYF. Read as DNA, the sequence is TGTGCCACCAGCAGAGCCCGGGGGGAGGGCCTGGAGACCCAGTACTTC. The sequence links TRBV15 to TRBJ2-5, with TRBD2 identical over 7 junction bases. CDR3 length: 16 amino acids, cysteine to phenylalanine. The sequence is cut down to CDR3 DNA, 48 bases in frame from base 1. Ends trimmed: V by 1 base, J by 5 bases; bases unmatched to a gene: 10. CDR1 LNHNV and CDR2 YYDKDF are derived from the germline V gene (reference sequence).